This entry lists 8 T cell receptor beta chains sequenced from one sample in a study of blood T cells in healthy people across ages. Through a sample-barcoded 5' primer and a J-beta primer mix, a second PCR was run for roughly 6 to 11 cycles. Using its own MiXCR run on the 5' RACE reads, TCRdb lists one record per CDR3 protein. The data show 700,000 to 950,000 distinct CDR3 sequences, with about 62% seen just once and 20% to 25% held by the top ten. The sequencing input was blood. These receptors came from a man younger than 40 in good health.

This chain connects TRBV4-3 to TRBJ2-6; a possible D gene is TRBD1 (5 bases). V lost 0 bases and J lost 2, with 11 bases in between. The CDR3 runs to 17 residues. Germline values: CDR1 LGHNA, CDR2 YSLEER. CDR3: CASSQDVRVAGANVLTF. The CDR3 bases are TGCGCCAGCAGCCAAGACGTCAGGGTAGCTGGGGCCAACGTCCTGACTTTC.

This clonotype appeared a few times. This chain joins TRBV25-1 and TRBJ2-7; unclear D gene. V was shortened by 0 bases and J by 5 bases, with 2 bases between the two germline ends. CDR3 length: 11 amino acids. Germline V gene sequence: CDR1 MGHDK, CDR2 SYGVNS. CDR3 residues: CASSEYDEQYF. The CDR3 coding sequence is TGTGCCAGCAGTGAATATGACGAGCAGTACTTC.

This chain uses TRBV6-5 with TRBJ1-5; D is possibly TRBD1 (5 bases). This CDR3 region has 21 residues. The V gene lost 0 bases and the J gene lost 0 bases, with 24 bases spanning the gap. The germline gives CDR1 MNHEY, CDR2 SVGAGI. CDR3: CASSYSSRVGILKISNQPQHF. The CDR3 region has the DNA TGTGCCAGCAGTTACTCTTCCAGGGTTGGTATCCTGAAAATTAGCAATCAGCCCCAGCATTTT.

The gene calls are TRBV7-9 and TRBJ1-2; the D is unclear. Trimming pared 0 bases from V and 7 bases from J, leaving 9 bases between. The CDR3 is 13 residues long. Germline CDR1 and CDR2: SEHNR and FQNEAQ (reference sequence). The CDR3 protein is CASSLAGFGGYTF. The CDR3 DNA follows: TGTGCCAGCAGCTTAGCGGGGTTTGGTGGCTACACCTTC.

The V call is TRBV29-1, the J call TRBJ1-2, with TRBD1 as a possible D gene (5 bases). The V and J ends lost 6 bases and 3 bases respectively, with 14 bases between them. This CDR3 is 13 amino acids long. CDR1 and CDR2 (germline): SQVTM, ANQGSEA. The CDR3 bases are TGCAGCGTGGTCAGAGGGGCTGACTATGGCTACACCTTC. Its protein product is CSVVRGADYGYTF.

This clonotype was counted once. The rearrangement joins TRBV6-5 to TRBJ2-4, with D tentatively TRBD1 (5 bases). The DNA end is a closer match to TRBJ2-7, so the J assignment may be wrong. CDR1 is MNHEY and CDR2 is SVGAGI in the germline V gene. The CDR3 sequence is 13 residues long. DNA for the CDR3: TGTGCCAGCAGTTTGTCAGACAGCGCCGAGCAGTACTTC. This translates into CASSLSDSAEQYF.

V gene TRBV2 combines with J gene TRBJ2-7; weak D call: TRBD1 (5 bases). Germline-derived CDR1 and CDR2 are SNHLY and FYNNEI. Between the trimmed V and J ends, which lost 5 bases and 5 bases, there was a span of 16 bases. The CDR3 has 14 residues. Here the CDR3 DNA reads TGTGCCAGCAGTAAAGGCAGGGATGTCGACGAGCAGTACTTC. Translating gives CASSKGRDVDEQYF.

A single count supports this clonotype. CDR3 sequence: CASTLGRGTQETQYF. DNA of the CDR3: TGTGCCAGCACCCTCGGGCGGGGGACCCAAGAGACCCAGTACTTC. The J gene is TRBJ2-5, the V gene TRBV7-2; 7 nucleotides line up with TRBD2. This CDR3 has 15 residues. J lost 1 base, V lost 7 bases, and 9 bases had no gene match. In germline, CDR1 is SGHTA, CDR2 FQGNSA. Full variable domain (missing parts from reference TRBV7-2 and TRBJ2-5): GAGVSQSPSNKVTEKGKDVELRCDPISGHTALYWYRQSLGQGLEFLIYFQGNSAPDKSGLPSDRFSAERTGGSVSTLTIQRTQQEDSAVYLCASTLGRGTQETQYFGPGTRLLVL.